These 14 T cell receptor beta chains came from one sample sequenced in a study of shared clonotypes between healthy human individuals. TCRdb's table, derived via immunoSEQ multiplex PCR, lists solely in-frame clones and lacks some. The sample records about 490,000 clones, around four fifths being singletons. The sequencing input was PBMCs. These receptors all stem from a woman in her thirties or forties in good health. Some clones in this sample may be carry-over from other donors' samples.

The gene calls are TRBV4-1 and TRBJ2-1, with 11 bases identical to TRBD2. The CDR3 loop spans 16 amino acids. V gave up 1 base and J gave up 8 bases; unmatched junction bases: 7. Looked up from germline, CDR1 is MGHRA and CDR2 is YSYEKL. CDR3 bases: TGCGCCAGCAGCCAAGCGCCACTAGCGGGAGTCGATGAGCAGTTCTTC. Its protein is CASSQAPLAGVDEQFF.

This sequence joins TRBV4-1 and TRBJ2-1, with 8 positions matching TRBD1. V dropped 2 bases and J dropped 7; count of bases not matched to a gene: 4. The germline gives CDR1 MGHRA, CDR2 YSYEKL. The CDR3 sequence is 14 residues long. The CDR3 is CASSQPDRVNEQFF. CDR3 bases: TGCGCCAGCAGCCAACCGGACAGGGTGAATGAGCAGTTCTTC.

This sequence joins TRBV28 and TRBJ2-7; 9 bases are shared with TRBD1. The germline V gene has CDR1 MDHEN and CDR2 SYDVKM. This CDR3 has 15 residues. The V gene end was trimmed by 7 bases and the J gene end by 4 bases; junction bases not matched to a gene: 11. CDR3 region: CASNTLTGGGYEQYF. The CDR3 region has the DNA TGTGCCAGCAACACCTTAACAGGGGGCGGGTACGAGCAGTACTTC.

V usage is TRBV6-1 and J usage is TRBJ2-7; D gene unclear. Germline lookup yields CDR1 MNHNS and CDR2 SASEGT. The CDR3 is 15 amino acids. The V end was cut by 2 bases, the J end by 9 bases, with 20 bases between. CDR3 DNA sequence: TGTGCCAGCAGTGAATCTCGGACGGAATCTACGGGGCAGTACTTC. This sequence encodes CASSESRTESTGQYF.

Of note for this clone: The identical CDR3 is also encoded by other nucleotide sequences in the sample. The genes are TRBV7-2 and TRBJ2-5, with D tentatively TRBD1 (5 bases). Germline CDR1 reads SGHTA; CDR2 reads FQGNSA. The V gene lost 3 bases and the J gene lost 4 bases, with 12 bases spanning the gap. The CDR3 runs 14 residues. CDR3 nucleotides: TGTGCCAGCAGCTTGGCTAGGGGTTCAGAGACCCAGTACTTC. This encodes CASSLARGSETQYF.

DNA for the CDR3: TGTGCCAGCAGCCATGTCCCGGTCTCCTACGAGCAGTACTTC. Protein sequence: CASSHVPVSYEQYF. The chain has TRBV5-4 and TRBJ2-7; D uncertain. CDR1 and CDR2 from the germline V gene are SGHNT and YYREEE (reference sequence). CDR3 length equals 14 residues. With 4 bases removed from V and 0 bases from J, the gap between germline ends came to 11 bases.

The V and J genes are TRBV5-1 and TRBJ2-2; 7 bases agree with TRBD1. V lost 2 bases, J lost 7 bases, and 5 bases stayed unmatched. The CDR3 covers 14 residues. Germline CDR1 reads SGHRS; CDR2 reads YFSETQ. CDR3 nucleotides: TGCGCCAGCAGCTTCGAGGGGGCGGTCGGGGAGCTGTTTTTT. Its translation: CASSFEGAVGELFF.

This chain connects TRBV11-2 to TRBJ1-5; 12 bases fit TRBD1. The CDR3 covers 15 residues. In germline, CDR1 is SGHAT, CDR2 FQNNGV. J gave up 6 bases and V 5 bases, and 5 bases lay outside the gene matches. In nucleotides, the CDR3 is TGTGCCAGCAGCCCGGGGACAGGGGGCTTTCAGCCCCAGCATTTT. Its translation: CASSPGTGGFQPQHF.

V is TRBV18 and J is TRBJ2-7; TRBD1 matches at 7 bases. The V and J ends lost 3 bases and 2 bases, in that order; junction bases with no gene match: 13. The CDR3 length is 17 residues. Germline V gene data show CDR1 as KGHSH and CDR2 as LQKENI. In DNA form, the CDR3 reads TGTGCCAGCTCACCGACGACAGGGCCGAGGGCCACCTACGAGCAGTACTTC. Translating gives CASSPTTGPRATYEQYF.

The chain uses TRBV29-1 and TRBJ2-1; TRBD1 or TRBD2 may be the D gene (5 bases each). Looked up from germline, CDR1 is SQVTM and CDR2 is ANQGSEA. The ends were cut back, 6 bases at V and 9 bases at J, with 15 bases in the middle. The CDR3 extends over 12 amino acids. DNA for the CDR3: TGCAGCGTCGGTGAGGGCGACAGTGAGCAGTTCTTC. Amino acids: CSVGEGDSEQFF.

V gene TRBV30 combines with J gene TRBJ1-2; D call uncertain. CDR1 is GTSNPN and CDR2 is SVGIG in the germline V gene (reference sequence). V lost 1 base to trimming and J lost 4 bases, with 4 bases between them. The CDR3 extends over 11 amino acids. CDR3 in amino acids: CAWSGTYGYTF. The CDR3 DNA follows: TGTGCCTGGAGTGGGACCTATGGCTACACCTTC.

The chain has TRBV6-1 and TRBJ2-7; TRBD2 might be the D (5 bases). The CDR3 runs to 14 residues. With 2 bases removed from V and 2 bases from J, the gap between germline ends came to 10 bases. Per germline, CDR1 MNHNS and CDR2 SASEGT. Here the CDR3 DNA reads TGTGCCAGCAGTGAACCGAGGGTCCCCTACGAGCAGTACTTC. Encoded protein: CASSEPRVPYEQYF.

By sample share, this clone is medium-sized. Within the sample, other DNA sequences also encode this same CDR3. The J gene is TRBJ1-2, the V gene TRBV7-9; TRBD1 aligns across 7 bases. The V gene end was trimmed by 5 bases and the J gene end by 9 bases; junction bases not matched to a gene: 6. CDR3 length: 12 residues. Germline lookup yields CDR1 SEHNR and CDR2 FQNEAQ (reference sequence). The CDR3 DNA follows: TGTGCCAGCAGCGTCGGACAGGCTAGCTACACCTTC. This sequence encodes CASSVGQASYTF. The full variable domain, its missing parts supplied by reference TRBV7-9 and TRBJ1-2, is DTGVSQNPRHKITKRGQNVTFRCDPISEHNRLYWYRQTLGQGPEFLTYFQNEAQLEKSRLLSDRFSAERPKGSFSTLEIQRTEQGDSAMYLCASSVGQASYTFGSGTRLTVV.

The chain joins TRBV29-1 to TRBJ1-1, with 9 bases identical to TRBD1. This CDR3 comprises 12 residues. V shed 3 bases, J shed 7 bases, and the junction held 3 bases outside the gene matches. Per germline, CDR1 SQVTM and CDR2 ANQGSEA. The DNA of the CDR3 is TGCAGCGTTGAGGGGACAGGGATTGAAGCTTTCTTT. It yields the protein CSVEGTGIEAFF.